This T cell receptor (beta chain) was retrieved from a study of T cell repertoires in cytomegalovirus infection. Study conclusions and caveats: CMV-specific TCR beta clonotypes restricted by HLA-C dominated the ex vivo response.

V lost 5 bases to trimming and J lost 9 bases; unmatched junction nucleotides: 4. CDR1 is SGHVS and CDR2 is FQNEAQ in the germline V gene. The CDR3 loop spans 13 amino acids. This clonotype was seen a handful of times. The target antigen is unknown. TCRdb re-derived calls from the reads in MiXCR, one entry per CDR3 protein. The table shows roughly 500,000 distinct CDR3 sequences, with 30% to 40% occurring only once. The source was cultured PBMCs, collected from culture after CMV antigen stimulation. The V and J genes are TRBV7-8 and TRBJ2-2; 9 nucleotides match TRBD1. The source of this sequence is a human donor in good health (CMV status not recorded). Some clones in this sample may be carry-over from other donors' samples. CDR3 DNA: TGTGCCAGCAGCCGACAGGGGGGCAGGGAGCTGTTTTTT. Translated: CASSRQGGRELFF.